This passage covers 25 T cell receptor beta chains from one sample sequenced in a study of CD8 T cells in cerebrospinal fluid in Alzheimer's disease. From the 10x single-cell sequencing reads, TCRdb lists one entry per CDR3 protein and no DNA. This sample's table reports 1,500 to 2,000 distinct CDR3 sequences. The material sequenced was cerebrospinal fluid. The receptors were gathered from a human donor in good health.

Measured by frequency, this clonotype is medium-sized. The J gene is TRBJ2-2, the V gene TRBV6-5; TCRdb outputs TRBD2, but without DNA this stays unchecked. Germline lookup yields CDR1 MNHEY and CDR2 SVGAGI. The CDR3 totals 16 residues. CDR3 sequence: CASSYRWTGHTGELFF.

This clonotype is identified as medium-sized from frequency. The chain couples TRBV5-1 to TRBJ2-5; TCRdb names TRBD1, which stays unverified in the absence of DNA. Germline V lookup: CDR1 SGHRS, CDR2 YFSETQ. CDR3 length equals 16 residues. This CDR3 reads CASSPGTLHHQETQYF.

This clonotype is classed as medium-sized by frequency. The J gene is TRBJ1-6, the V gene TRBV6-6; TCRdb selects TRBD1, and the lack of DNA leaves this call unchecked. Germline values: CDR1 MNHNY, CDR2 SVGAGI (reference sequence). There are 17 residues in the CDR3. CDR3 protein: CASSYSSRDRYNSPLHF.

The V and J genes are TRBV15 and TRBJ2-1; there is no DNA to check the TCRdb D call of TRBD2. CDR1 and CDR2 (germline): LNHNV, YYDKDF (reference sequence). The CDR3 totals 15 residues. The CDR3 loop reads CATSMGLAGMPEQFF.

Considering frequency, this clonotype is large. This sequence joins TRBV28 and TRBJ1-2. This CDR3 has 12 amino acids. The germline V gene encodes CDR1 MDHEN and CDR2 SYDVKM. CDR3 residues: CASSQEVNGYTF.

This chain uses TRBV5-8 with TRBJ1-1; TCRdb gives TRBD1 as the D gene, but with no DNA this cannot be confirmed. The germline V gene encodes CDR1 SGHTS and CDR2 YDEGEE. This CDR3 is 13 amino acids long. CDR3 in amino acids: CASSYDSYTEAFF.

This clonotype ranks as medium-sized (0.01 to 0.1%) in terms of frequency. CDR3 in amino acids: CASSWTVQETQYF. The rearrangement uses TRBV11-2 and TRBJ2-5; the TCRdb call, TRBD1, lacks DNA for checking. CDR3 length equals 13 residues. Germline V gene sequence: CDR1 SGHAT, CDR2 FQNNGV. Drawing the rest from reference TRBV11-2 and TRBJ2-5, the complete variable domain is EAGVAQSPRYKIIEKRQSVAFWCNPISGHATLYWYQQILGQGPKLLIQFQNNGVVDDSQLPKDRFSAERLKGVDSTLKIQPAKLEDSAVYLCASSWTVQETQYFGPGTRLLVL.

By frequency, this clonotype is medium-sized. CDR3: CASSPRTYTGELFF. This chain connects TRBV9 to TRBJ2-2; as DNA is missing, the TRBD2 call by TCRdb cannot be tested. In germline, CDR1 is SGDLS, CDR2 YYNGEE. The CDR3 loop spans 14 amino acids.

This clonotype counts as medium-sized by frequency. The rearrangement joins TRBV28 to TRBJ1-2; as DNA is missing, the TRBD1 call by TCRdb cannot be tested. Germline V lookup: CDR1 MDHEN, CDR2 SYDVKM. The CDR3 length is 14 residues. The CDR3 is CASSYRASNYGYTF.

This clonotype is labeled large based on frequency. The chain joins TRBV5-5 to TRBJ1-5. Germline CDR1 SGHKS, CDR2 YYEKEE (reference sequence). The CDR3 sequence is 12 residues long. This CDR3 is CASSLAGQPQHF.

By frequency, this clonotype registers medium-sized (0.01 to 0.1%). The rearrangement links TRBV3-1 to TRBJ2-5; TCRdb names TRBD2, which stays unverified in the absence of DNA. The CDR3 has 15 amino acids. Germline lookup yields CDR1 LGHDT and CDR2 YNNKEL (reference sequence). Here the CDR3 reads CASSLGGGNQETQYF.

The V gene is TRBV28, the J gene TRBJ1-5; no DNA is available, so the TRBD1 call from TCRdb remains unchecked. Germline CDR1 MDHEN, CDR2 SYDVKM. The CDR3 is 14 residues long. CDR3 protein: CASSLPGEFQPQHF. Combining the CDR3 with reference TRBV28 and TRBJ1-5 gives the whole variable domain DVKVTQSSRYLVKRTGEKVFLECVQDMDHENMFWYRQDPGLGLRLIYFSYDVKMKEKGDIPEGYSVSREKKERFSLILESASTNQTSMYLCASSLPGEFQPQHFGDGTRLSIL.

This clonotype ranks as medium-sized in terms of frequency. This chain connects TRBV6-6 to TRBJ1-1; TCRdb's D gene call, TRBD1, goes unchecked for lack of DNA. Germline-derived CDR1 and CDR2 are MNHNY and SVGAGI (reference sequence). The CDR3 consists of 15 residues. The CDR3: CASSYTGTGPGGAFF.

This clonotype counts as medium-sized by frequency. The chain carries TRBV12-3 or TRBV12-4 and TRBJ2-5; TCRdb lists TRBD1, though no DNA is available to test this call. The CDR3 is 13 residues long. CDR3 residues: CASSSTGQETQYF.

This clonotype registers medium-sized by frequency. The rearrangement uses TRBV7-2 and TRBJ2-1; the D gene TCRdb calls, TRBD1, cannot be checked with no DNA. The CDR3 spans 18 residues. Germline CDR1 and CDR2: SGHTA and FQGNSA. CDR3 amino acids: CASSLVFSGVTAYNEQFF. Full variable domain (missing parts from reference TRBV7-2 and TRBJ2-1): GAGVSQSPSNKVTEKGKDVELRCDPISGHTALYWYRQSLGQGLEFLIYFQGNSAPDKSGLPSDRFSAERTGGSVSTLTIQRTQQEDSAVYLCASSLVFSGVTAYNEQFFGPGTRLTVL.

This clonotype is identified as medium-sized from frequency. This chain uses TRBV3-1 with TRBJ1-2; TCRdb picks TRBD1, but there is no DNA to check that call. This CDR3 is 14 amino acids long. CDR1 and CDR2 from the germline V gene are LGHDT and YNNKEL (reference sequence). The chain's CDR3 is CASSQNGQGDGYTF.

By frequency, this clonotype is medium-sized (0.01 to 0.1%). This chain links TRBV9 with TRBJ2-3; TCRdb's D call of TRBD2 is untestable without DNA. From germline, CDR1 is SGDLS and CDR2 YYNGEE. The CDR3 consists of 16 residues. CDR3 loop: CASSPGLAQTGGTQYF.

By frequency, this clonotype is medium-sized. The gene calls are TRBV6-1 and TRBJ2-2; TCRdb designates TRBD2, a call that cannot be tested without DNA. CDR3 length: 15 residues. Per germline, CDR1 MNHNS and CDR2 SASEGT. The CDR3 is CASSSGRLSYGELFF.

The chain links TRBV5-3 to TRBJ1-2. TRBV5-3 is treated as an ORF (open reading frame) with a function not yet certain. CDR3 length equals 14 residues. CDR3 loop: CARSSGNFNYGYTF.

This clonotype shows up as large (0.1 to 1%) by frequency. The chain combines TRBV27 with TRBJ1-6; TCRdb reports TRBD1, a call that lacks DNA to check it against. CDR3 size: 15 residues. CDR1 is MNHEY, CDR2 SMNVEV, per germline (reference sequence). The CDR3 loop reads CASSQTPGWGSPLHF.

This chain uses TRBV19 with TRBJ1-5; absent DNA, TCRdb's TRBD1 call cannot be checked. The CDR3 runs 16 residues. The germline V gene encodes CDR1 LNHDA and CDR2 SQIVND (reference sequence). Here the CDR3 reads CASSGLQGTPNQPQHF.

Judged by frequency, this clonotype is medium-sized (0.01 to 0.1%). The J gene is TRBJ2-3, the V gene TRBV7-9; TCRdb selects TRBD1, and the lack of DNA leaves this call unchecked. The CDR3 sequence is 16 residues long. From germline, CDR1 is SEHNR and CDR2 FQNEAQ (reference sequence). The chain's CDR3 is CASSPPGTGVLDTQYF.

This clonotype is classed as medium-sized by frequency. The chain has TRBV9 and TRBJ1-1; lacking DNA, the TRBD1 call made by TCRdb goes unchecked. Germline V gene lookup returns CDR1 SGDLS and CDR2 YYNGEE. This CDR3 has 13 amino acids. Here the CDR3 reads CASSLRGQGEAFF.

By frequency, this clonotype registers medium-sized. The chain is built from TRBV9 and TRBJ1-1; TCRdb's D gene call, TRBD1, goes unchecked for lack of DNA. Germline V gene data show CDR1 as SGDLS and CDR2 as YYNGEE. The CDR3 consists of 13 residues. The CDR3 region is CASSVRDNTEAFF. Full variable domain (missing parts from reference TRBV9 and TRBJ1-1): DSGVTQTPKHLITATGQRVTLRCSPRSGDLSVYWYQQSLDQGLQFLIQYYNGEERAKGNILERFSAQQFPDLHSELNLSSLELGDSALYFCASSVRDNTEAFFGQGTRLTVV.

By frequency, this clonotype is medium-sized. CDR3 loop: CASSSVGEQYF. The gene calls are TRBV11-2 and TRBJ2-7. The germline gives CDR1 SGHAT, CDR2 FQNNGV. The CDR3 sequence is 11 residues long.